This is a list of T cell receptor beta chains from one sample in a study of T cell changes during pregnancy in multiple sclerosis. Profiling relied on immunoSEQ multiplex PCR, and the TCRdb table lists in-frame clones only, not all of them. The sample lists approximately 22,000 clones, around 93% occurring once. Sample: CD8+ T cells from peripheral blood mononuclear cells, taken in the third trimester of pregnancy. The receptors derive from a female donor with multiple sclerosis, enrolled in a pregnancy study. Each CDR3 is given with its conserved first and last residue. Each record gives: clone size, V gene, D gene, J gene, CDR3 protein, CDR3 DNA. The D gene is left open where the match is weak. Only some rows state a clone size, as once, few, many or a class for expanded clones.

abundance: once
v_gene: TRBV7-3
d_gene: .
j_gene: TRBJ1-1
CDR3aa: CASARQRDTEAFF
CDR3nt: TGTGCCAGCGCCCGACAGCGGGACACTGAAGCTTTCTTT

abundance: .
v_gene: TRBV9
d_gene: .
j_gene: TRBJ1-2
CDR3aa: CASSVSHSQLPNYGYTF
CDR3nt: TGTGCCAGCAGCGTATCTCACAGCCAGTTACCTAACTATGGCTACACCTTC

abundance: .
v_gene: TRBV7-3
d_gene: .
j_gene: TRBJ2-1
CDR3aa: CASSLGGGEQFF
CDR3nt: TGTGCCAGCAGCTTAGGGGGAGGCGAGCAGTTCTTC

abundance: .
v_gene: TRBV7-9
d_gene: TRBD2
j_gene: TRBJ2-7
CDR3aa: CASSREGEYEQYF
CDR3nt: TGTGCCAGCAGCCGGGAGGGCGAGTACGAGCAGTACTTC

abundance: .
v_gene: TRBV18
d_gene: TRBD1
j_gene: TRBJ1-1
CDR3aa: CASSQPGQGTPEAFF
CDR3nt: TGTGCCAGCTCACAACCGGGACAGGGAACGCCTGAAGCTTTCTTT

abundance: .
v_gene: TRBV9
d_gene: .
j_gene: TRBJ2-4
CDR3aa: CASSAPGGSGKNIQYF
CDR3nt: TGTGCCAGCAGCGCCCCAGGTGGGAGTGGCAAAAACATTCAGTACTTC

abundance: .
v_gene: TRBV27
d_gene: .
j_gene: TRBJ2-1
CDR3aa: CASSLHDPRDEQFF
CDR3nt: TGTGCCAGCAGTTTACACGACCCTCGGGATGAGCAGTTCTTC

abundance: .
v_gene: TRBV9
d_gene: .
j_gene: TRBJ1-2
CDR3aa: CASSALADGSNYGYTF
CDR3nt: TGTGCCAGCAGCGCCTTAGCAGATGGGAGTAACTATGGCTACACCTTC

abundance: .
v_gene: TRBV9
d_gene: .
j_gene: TRBJ1-2
CDR3aa: CASSVDGGIYGYTF
CDR3nt: TGTGCCAGCAGCGTAGATGGGGGGATCTATGGCTACACCTTC

abundance: .
v_gene: TRBV4-2
d_gene: .
j_gene: TRBJ1-1
CDR3aa: CASSQEATRNTEAFF
CDR3nt: TGTGCCAGCAGCCAAGAGGCGACAAGGAACACTGAAGCTTTCTTT

abundance: few
v_gene: TRBV9
d_gene: .
j_gene: TRBJ2-7
CDR3aa: CASSADDGAYEQYF
CDR3nt: TGTGCCAGCAGCGCCGACGACGGGGCCTACGAGCAGTACTTC

abundance: .
v_gene: TRBV29-1
d_gene: TRBD2
j_gene: TRBJ2-1
CDR3aa: CSLLAGVTNEQFF
CDR3nt: TGCAGCCTACTAGCGGGAGTAACCAATGAGCAGTTCTTC

abundance: .
v_gene: TRBV5-4
d_gene: TRBD1
j_gene: TRBJ2-3
CDR3aa: CASSLEGQVSTDTQYF
CDR3nt: TGTGCCAGCAGCTTGGAAGGACAGGTTAGCACAGATACGCAGTATTTT

abundance: .
v_gene: TRBV4-1
d_gene: .
j_gene: TRBJ1-1
CDR3aa: CASSPDPGIPNTEAFF
CDR3nt: TGCGCCAGCAGCCCCGATCCGGGGATCCCGAACACTGAAGCTTTCTTT

abundance: .
v_gene: TRBV10-1
d_gene: .
j_gene: TRBJ2-3
CDR3aa: CASSERRGTDTQYF
CDR3nt: TGCGCCAGCAGTGAACGCAGGGGCACAGATACGCAGTATTTT

abundance: .
v_gene: TRBV7-8
d_gene: TRBD1
j_gene: TRBJ1-2
CDR3aa: CASSLVWTGTVVNYGYTF
CDR3nt: TGTGCCAGCAGCTTAGTTTGGACAGGGACAGTGGTGAACTATGGCTACACCTTC

abundance: .
v_gene: TRBV7-9
d_gene: .
j_gene: TRBJ2-7
CDR3aa: CASSSGYTYEQYF
CDR3nt: TGTGCCAGCAGCTCAGGGTATACCTACGAGCAGTACTTC

abundance: .
v_gene: TRBV7-9
d_gene: TRBD2
j_gene: TRBJ2-5
CDR3aa: CASSGAYGTSGYQETQYF
CDR3nt: TGTGCCAGCAGTGGAGCTTACGGGACTAGCGGGTACCAAGAGACCCAGTACTTC

abundance: few
v_gene: TRBV7-3
d_gene: .
j_gene: TRBJ2-4
CDR3aa: CASSPSGGGIQYF
CDR3nt: TGTGCCAGCAGCCCATCAGGGGGAGGCATTCAGTACTTC

abundance: few
v_gene: TRBV4-1
d_gene: TRBD1
j_gene: TRBJ1-1
CDR3aa: CASSQTGVNTEAFF
CDR3nt: TGCGCCAGCAGCCAAACAGGGGTGAACACTGAAGCTTTCTTT

abundance: .
v_gene: TRBV18
d_gene: TRBD1
j_gene: TRBJ2-7
CDR3aa: CASSRRDRGAYEQYF
CDR3nt: TGTGCCAGCTCTCGCCGGGACAGGGGAGCCTACGAGCAGTACTTC

abundance: .
v_gene: TRBV2
d_gene: TRBD1
j_gene: TRBJ2-7
CDR3aa: CASTDPPGGSYEQYF
CDR3nt: TGTGCCAGCACGGATCCACCAGGGGGCTCGTATGAGCAGTACTTC